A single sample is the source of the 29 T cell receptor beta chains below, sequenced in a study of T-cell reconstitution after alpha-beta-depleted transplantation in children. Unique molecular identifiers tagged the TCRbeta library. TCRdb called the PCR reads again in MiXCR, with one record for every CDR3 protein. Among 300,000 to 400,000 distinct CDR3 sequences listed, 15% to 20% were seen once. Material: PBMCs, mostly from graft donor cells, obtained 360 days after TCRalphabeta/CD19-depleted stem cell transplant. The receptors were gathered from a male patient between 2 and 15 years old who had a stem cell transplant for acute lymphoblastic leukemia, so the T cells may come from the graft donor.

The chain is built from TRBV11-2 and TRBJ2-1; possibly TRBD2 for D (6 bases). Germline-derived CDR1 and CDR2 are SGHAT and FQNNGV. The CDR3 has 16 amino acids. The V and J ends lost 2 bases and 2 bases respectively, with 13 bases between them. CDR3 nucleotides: TGTGCCAGCAGCTTAATCGCGGGAAGGGCCTACAATGAGCAGTTCTTC. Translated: CASSLIAGRAYNEQFF.

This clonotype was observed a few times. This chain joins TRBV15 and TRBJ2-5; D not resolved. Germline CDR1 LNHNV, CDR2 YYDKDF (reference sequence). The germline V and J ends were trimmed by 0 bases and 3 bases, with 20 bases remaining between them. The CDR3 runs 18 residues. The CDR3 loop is CATSRDYRTRPPEETQYF. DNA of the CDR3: TGTGCCACCAGCAGAGATTATAGGACGAGGCCGCCCGAAGAGACCCAGTACTTC.

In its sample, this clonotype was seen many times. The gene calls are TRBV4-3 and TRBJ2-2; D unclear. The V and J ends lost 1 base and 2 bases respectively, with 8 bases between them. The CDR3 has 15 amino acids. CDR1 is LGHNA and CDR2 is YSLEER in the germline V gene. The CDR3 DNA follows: TGCGCCAGCAGCCAAGTGGTCGGTAACACCGGGGAGCTGTTTTTT. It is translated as CASSQVVGNTGELFF.

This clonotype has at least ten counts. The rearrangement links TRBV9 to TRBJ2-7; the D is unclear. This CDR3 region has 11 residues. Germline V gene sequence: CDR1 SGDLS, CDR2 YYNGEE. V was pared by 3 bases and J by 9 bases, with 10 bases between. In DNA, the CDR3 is TGTGCCAGCAGCGGTCTGGCTGGGCAGTACTTC. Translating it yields CASSGLAGQYF. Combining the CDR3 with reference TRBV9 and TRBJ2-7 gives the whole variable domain DSGVTQTPKHLITATGQRVTLRCSPRSGDLSVYWYQQSLDQGLQFLIQYYNGEERAKGNILERFSAQQFPDLHSELNLSSLELGDSALYFCASSGLAGQYFGPGTRLTVT.

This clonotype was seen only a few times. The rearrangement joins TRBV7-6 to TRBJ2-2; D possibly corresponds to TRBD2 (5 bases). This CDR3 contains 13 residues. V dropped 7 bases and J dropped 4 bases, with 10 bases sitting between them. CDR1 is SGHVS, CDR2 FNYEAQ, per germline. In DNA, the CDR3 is TGTGCCAGCACCAGAGAGGGCACCGGGGAGCTGTTTTTT. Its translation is CASTREGTGELFF.

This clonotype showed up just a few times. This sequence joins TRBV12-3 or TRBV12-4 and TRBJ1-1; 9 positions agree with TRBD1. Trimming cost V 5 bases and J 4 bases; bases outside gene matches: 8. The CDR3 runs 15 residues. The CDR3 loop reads CASSPSPDRGTEAFF. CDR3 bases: TGTGCCAGCAGTCCCTCTCCGGACAGGGGCACTGAAGCTTTCTTT.

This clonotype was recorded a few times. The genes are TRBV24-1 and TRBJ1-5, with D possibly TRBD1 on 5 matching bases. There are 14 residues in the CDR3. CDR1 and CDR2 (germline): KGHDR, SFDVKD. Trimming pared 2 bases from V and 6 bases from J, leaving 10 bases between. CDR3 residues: CATSDSGTLQPQHF. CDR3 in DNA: TGTGCCACCAGTGATTCTGGGACGCTTCAGCCCCAGCATTTT.

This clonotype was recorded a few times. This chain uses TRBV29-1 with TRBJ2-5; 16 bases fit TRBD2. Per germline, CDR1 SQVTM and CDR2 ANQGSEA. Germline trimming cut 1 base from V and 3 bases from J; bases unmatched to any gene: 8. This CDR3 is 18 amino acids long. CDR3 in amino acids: CSVEVGWGLAGGEETQYF. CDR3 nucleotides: TGCAGCGTTGAAGTCGGCTGGGGACTAGCGGGAGGGGAAGAGACCCAGTACTTC.

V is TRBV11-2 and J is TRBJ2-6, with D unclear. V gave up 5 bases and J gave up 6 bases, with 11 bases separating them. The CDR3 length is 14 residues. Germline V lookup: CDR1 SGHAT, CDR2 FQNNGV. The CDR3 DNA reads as TGTGCCAGCAGCCCCCTTCCCTTGGCCAACGTCCTGACTTTC. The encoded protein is CASSPLPLANVLTF.

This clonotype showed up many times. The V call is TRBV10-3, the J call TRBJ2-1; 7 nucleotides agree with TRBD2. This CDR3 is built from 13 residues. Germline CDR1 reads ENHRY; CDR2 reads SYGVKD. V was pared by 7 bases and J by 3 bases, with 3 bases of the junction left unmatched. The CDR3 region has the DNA TGTGCCATCAACAGCGGGGACTACAATGAGCAGTTCTTC. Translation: CAINSGDYNEQFF.

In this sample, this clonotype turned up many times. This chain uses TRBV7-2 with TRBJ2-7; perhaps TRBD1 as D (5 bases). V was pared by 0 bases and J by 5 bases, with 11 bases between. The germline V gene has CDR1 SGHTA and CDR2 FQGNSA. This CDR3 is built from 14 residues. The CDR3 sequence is CASSLAVTVHEQYF. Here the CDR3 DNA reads TGTGCCAGCAGCTTAGCCGTGACAGTTCACGAGCAGTACTTC.

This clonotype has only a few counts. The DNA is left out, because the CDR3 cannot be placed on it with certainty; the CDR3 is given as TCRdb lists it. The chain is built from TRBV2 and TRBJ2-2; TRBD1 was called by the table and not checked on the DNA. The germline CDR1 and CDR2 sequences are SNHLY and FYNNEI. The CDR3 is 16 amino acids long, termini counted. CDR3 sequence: CAVPAEGDSSTGELFF.

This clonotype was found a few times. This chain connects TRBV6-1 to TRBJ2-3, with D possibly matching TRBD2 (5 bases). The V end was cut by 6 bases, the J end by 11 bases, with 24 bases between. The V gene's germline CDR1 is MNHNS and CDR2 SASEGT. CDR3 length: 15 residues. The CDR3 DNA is TGTGCCAGCAGGGCCACCCGGGGTACGCGAGTAGAGCAGTATTTT. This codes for CASRATRGTRVEQYF.

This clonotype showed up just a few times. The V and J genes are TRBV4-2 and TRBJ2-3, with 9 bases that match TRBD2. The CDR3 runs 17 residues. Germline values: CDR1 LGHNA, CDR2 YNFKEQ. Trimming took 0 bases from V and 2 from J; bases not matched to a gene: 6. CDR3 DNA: TGTGCCAGCAGCCAAGAGACTAGCGGAACCTTCACAGATACGCAGTATTTT. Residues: CASSQETSGTFTDTQYF.

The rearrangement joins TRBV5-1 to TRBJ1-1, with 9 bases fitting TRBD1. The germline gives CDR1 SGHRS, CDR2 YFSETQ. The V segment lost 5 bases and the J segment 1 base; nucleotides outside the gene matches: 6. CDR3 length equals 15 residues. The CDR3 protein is CASRYRGPGNTEAFF. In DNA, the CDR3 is TGCGCCAGCAGGTACAGGGGGCCAGGGAACACTGAAGCTTTCTTT.

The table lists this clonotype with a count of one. CDR3 loop: CASSHGDSSDTQYF. The CDR3 nucleotides are TGCGCCAGCAGCCACGGGGACAGCTCAGATACGCAGTATTTT. The chain employs TRBV4-1 and TRBJ2-3, with 7 bases identical to TRBD1. Trimming took 3 bases from V and 4 from J; bases not matched to a gene: 4. The CDR3 contains 14 residues. CDR1 MGHRA and CDR2 YSYEKL come from the germline V gene.

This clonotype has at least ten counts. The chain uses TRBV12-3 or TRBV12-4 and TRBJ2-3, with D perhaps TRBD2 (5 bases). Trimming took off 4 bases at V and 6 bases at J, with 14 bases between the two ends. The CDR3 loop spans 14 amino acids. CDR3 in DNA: TGTGCCAGCAGTTCCCTGTCGGGGTGGGATACGCAGTATTTT. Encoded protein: CASSSLSGWDTQYF.

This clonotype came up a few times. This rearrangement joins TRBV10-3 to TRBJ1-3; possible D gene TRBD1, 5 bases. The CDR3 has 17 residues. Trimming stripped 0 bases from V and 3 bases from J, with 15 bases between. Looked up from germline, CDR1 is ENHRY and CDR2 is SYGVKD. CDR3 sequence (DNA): TGTGCCATCAGTGAGTCGCACTCTGGAAGGGGTGGAAACACCATATATTTT. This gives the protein CAISESHSGRGGNTIYF.

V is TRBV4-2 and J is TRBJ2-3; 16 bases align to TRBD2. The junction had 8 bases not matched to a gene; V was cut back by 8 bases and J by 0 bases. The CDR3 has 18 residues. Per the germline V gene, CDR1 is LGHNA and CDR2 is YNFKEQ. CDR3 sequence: CASRYGTSGRVSTDTQYF. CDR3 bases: TGTGCCAGCCGTTACGGGACTAGCGGGAGGGTTAGCACAGATACGCAGTATTTT.

For the CDR3, the DNA is TGTGCTAGTGGTTGGGGGACTAGCGGGAATGAGCAGTACTTC. Its protein is CASGWGTSGNEQYF. The chain employs TRBV12-5 and TRBJ2-7, with 13 positions matching TRBD2. The ends lost 4 bases at V and 7 bases at J; junction bases unmatched: 4. CDR1 is LGHNT and CDR2 is FRNRAP in the germline V gene. The CDR3 runs 14 residues.

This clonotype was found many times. The CDR3, as DNA: TGTGCCAGCAGCCGGCAACCTAACTTCTACGAGCAGTACTTC. Translation gives CASSRQPNFYEQYF. V is TRBV7-2 and J is TRBJ2-7; D uncertain. V dropped 5 bases and J dropped 3 bases, with 14 bases sitting between them. CDR3 length: 14 residues. The germline gives CDR1 SGHTA, CDR2 FQGNSA.

Written as DNA, the CDR3 is TGCGCCAGCAGCCCAATGGGGGCCAGCACAGATACGCAGTATTTT. Translation gives CASSPMGASTDTQYF. The V and J genes are TRBV5-1 and TRBJ2-3; the D gene is possibly TRBD1 (6 bases). CDR1 and CDR2 from the germline V gene are SGHRS and YFSETQ. Trimming took 4 bases from V and 0 from J, leaving 12 bases between them. The CDR3 covers 15 residues.

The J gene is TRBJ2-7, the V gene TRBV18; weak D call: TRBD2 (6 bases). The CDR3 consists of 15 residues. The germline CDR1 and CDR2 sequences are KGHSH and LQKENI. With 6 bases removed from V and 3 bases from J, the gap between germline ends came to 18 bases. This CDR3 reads CASSSGRDRIYEQYF. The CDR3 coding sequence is TGTGCCAGCTCGTCGGGGCGGGACCGGATCTACGAGCAGTACTTC.

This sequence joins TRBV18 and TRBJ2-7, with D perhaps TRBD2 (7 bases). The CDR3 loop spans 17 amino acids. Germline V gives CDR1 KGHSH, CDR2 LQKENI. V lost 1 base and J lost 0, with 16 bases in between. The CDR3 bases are TGTGCCAGCTCACCACGGGAAGGCGGGGGCACCTCCTACGAGCAGTACTTC. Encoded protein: CASSPREGGGTSYEQYF. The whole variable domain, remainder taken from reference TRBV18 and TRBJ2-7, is NAGVMQNPRHLVRRRGQEARLRCSPMKGHSHVYWYRQLPEEGLKFMVYLQKENIIDESGMPKERFSAEFPKEGPSILRIQQVVRGDSAAYFCASSPREGGGTSYEQYFGPGTRLTVT.

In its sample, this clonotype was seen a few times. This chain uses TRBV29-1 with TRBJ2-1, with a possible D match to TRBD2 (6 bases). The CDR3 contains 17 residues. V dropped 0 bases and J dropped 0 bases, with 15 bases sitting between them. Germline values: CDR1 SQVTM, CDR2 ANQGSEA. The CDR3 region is CSVEEWGGASSYNEQFF. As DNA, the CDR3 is TGCAGCGTTGAAGAGTGGGGCGGGGCGAGCTCCTACAATGAGCAGTTCTTC.

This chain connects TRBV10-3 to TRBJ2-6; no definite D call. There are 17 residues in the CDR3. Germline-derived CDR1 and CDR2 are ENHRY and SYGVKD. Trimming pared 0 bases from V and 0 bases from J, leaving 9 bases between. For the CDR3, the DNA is TGTGCCATCAGTGAGTCCGCCAGCCCCTCTGGGGCCAACGTCCTGACTTTC. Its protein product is CAISESASPSGANVLTF.

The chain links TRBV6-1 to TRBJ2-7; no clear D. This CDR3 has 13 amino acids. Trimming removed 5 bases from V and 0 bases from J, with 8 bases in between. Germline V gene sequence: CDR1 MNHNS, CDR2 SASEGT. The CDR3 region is CASSTPSSYEQYF. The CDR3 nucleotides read TGTGCCAGCAGTACGCCGAGCTCCTACGAGCAGTACTTC.

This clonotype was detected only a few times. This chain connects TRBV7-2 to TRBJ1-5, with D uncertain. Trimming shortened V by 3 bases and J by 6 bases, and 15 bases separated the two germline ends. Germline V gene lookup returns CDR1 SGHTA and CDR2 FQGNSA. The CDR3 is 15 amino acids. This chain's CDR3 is CASSFSAWVAQPQHF. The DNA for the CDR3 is TGTGCCAGCAGCTTTAGTGCTTGGGTAGCTCAGCCCCAGCATTTT.

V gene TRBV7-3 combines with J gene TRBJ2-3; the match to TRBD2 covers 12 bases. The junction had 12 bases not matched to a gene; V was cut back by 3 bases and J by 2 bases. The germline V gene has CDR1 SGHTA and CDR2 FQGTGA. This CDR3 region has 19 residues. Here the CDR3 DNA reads TGTGCCAGCAGCTTGAATGGACTAGCGGGATCTCCCTCCACAGATACGCAGTATTTT. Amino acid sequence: CASSLNGLAGSPSTDTQYF.